A selection of T cell receptor beta chains follows, all from one sample in a study of cytomegalovirus exposure and HLA in healthy donors. Produced via immunoSEQ multiplex PCR; TCRdb's table is partial and in-frame only. This sample has hundreds of thousands of clones, with 60% to 80% found just once. Input material: PBMCs. These TCRs come from a man aged 18 to 29 in good health and CMV-seronegative. Each CDR3 is given with its conserved first and last residue. D genes are given only for firm matches. A row's size may be missing; if present it is once, few, many or a size class.

abundance | j_gene | v_gene | d_gene | CDR3aa | CDR3nt
- | TRBJ2-2 | TRBV30 | - | CAWSVRWRTNTGELFF | TGTGCCTGGAGTGTACGGTGGCGGACGAACACCGGGGAGCTGTTTTTT
- | TRBJ1-1 | TRBV6-1 | TRBD1 | CASRPGQGPGPEAFF | TGTGCCAGCAGACCCGGACAGGGCCCAGGCCCTGAAGCTTTCTTT
- | TRBJ1-1 | TRBV19 | - | CASSIGDSEFTEAFF | TGTGCCAGTAGTATCGGTGACAGCGAGTTCACTGAAGCTTTCTTT
- | TRBJ1-6 | TRBV30 | - | CAWRGWNSPLHF | TGTGCCTGGAGGGGCTGGAATTCACCCCTCCACTTT
- | TRBJ2-3 | TRBV28 | - | CASRHPAGDTQYF | TGTGCCAGTCGACATCCGGCCGGAGATACGCAGTATTTT
- | TRBJ2-2 | TRBV30 | - | CASGLGTGELFF | TGTGCCAGCGGACTGGGCACCGGGGAGCTGTTTTTT
- | TRBJ2-2 | TRBV6-6 | TRBD1 | CASSYRGQLDGELFF | TGTGCCAGCAGTTACAGGGGACAGCTAGACGGGGAGCTGTTTTTT
- | TRBJ2-1 | TRBV7-2 | TRBD2 | CASSSQGQLAGAYNEQFF | TGTGCCAGCAGCTCCCAAGGGCAGCTAGCGGGAGCCTACAATGAGCAGTTCTTC
- | TRBJ1-1 | TRBV28 | - | CASSLWPTVPEAFF | TGTGCCAGCAGTTTATGGCCCACAGTCCCTGAAGCTTTCTTT
- | TRBJ2-7 | TRBV6-5 | TRBD1 | CASSSPDRELKQYF | TGTGCCAGCAGTTCCCCGGACAGGGAGTTGAAGCAGTACTTC
- | TRBJ1-5 | TRBV30 | - | CAFRDKTYQPQHF | TGTGCCTTCAGGGATAAGACTTATCAGCCCCAGCATTTT
once | TRBJ2-1 | TRBV7-6 | TRBD1 | CASREGQGATGEQFF | TGTGCCAGCAGGGAAGGACAGGGGGCGACGGGTGAGCAGTTCTTC
- | TRBJ1-2 | TRBV5-5 | - | CASSLFRGNGYTF | TGTGCCAGCAGCTTGTTTCGGGGGAATGGCTACACCTTC